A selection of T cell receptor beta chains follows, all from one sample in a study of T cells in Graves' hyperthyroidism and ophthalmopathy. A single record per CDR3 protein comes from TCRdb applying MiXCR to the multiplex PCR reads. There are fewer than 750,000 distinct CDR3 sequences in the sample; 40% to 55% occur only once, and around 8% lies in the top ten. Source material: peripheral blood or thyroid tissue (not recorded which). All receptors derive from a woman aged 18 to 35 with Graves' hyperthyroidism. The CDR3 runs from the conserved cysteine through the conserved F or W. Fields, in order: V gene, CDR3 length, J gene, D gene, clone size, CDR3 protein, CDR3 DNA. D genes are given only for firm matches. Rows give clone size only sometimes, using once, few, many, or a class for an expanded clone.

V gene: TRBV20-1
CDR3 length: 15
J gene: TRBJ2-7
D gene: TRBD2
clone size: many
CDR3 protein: CSARWWTSDSYEQYF
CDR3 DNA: TGCAGTGCCCGGTGGTGGACTAGTGATTCCTACGAGCAGTACTTC

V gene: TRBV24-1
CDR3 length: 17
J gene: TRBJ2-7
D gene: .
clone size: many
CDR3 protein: CATSDSRGGTDSYEQYF
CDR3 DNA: TGTGCCACCAGTGATTCGAGAGGGGGGACGGATTCCTACGAGCAGTACTTC

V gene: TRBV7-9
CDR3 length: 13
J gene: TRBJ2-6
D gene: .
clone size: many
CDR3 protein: CASSPGAGRVLTF
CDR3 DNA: TGTGCCAGCAGCCCTGGCGCGGGGAGGGTCCTGACTTTC

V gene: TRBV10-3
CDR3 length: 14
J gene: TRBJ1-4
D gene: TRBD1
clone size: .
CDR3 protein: CAISTGQGDEKLFF
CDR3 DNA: TGTGCCATCAGTACGGGACAGGGAGATGAAAAACTGTTTTTT

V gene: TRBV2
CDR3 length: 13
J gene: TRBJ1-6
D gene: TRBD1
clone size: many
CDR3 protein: CAGQGTIGSPLHF
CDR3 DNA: TGTGCCGGACAGGGGACCATCGGTTCACCCCTCCACTTT

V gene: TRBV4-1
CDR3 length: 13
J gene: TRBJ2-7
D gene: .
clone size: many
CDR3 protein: CASSQGSTYEQYF
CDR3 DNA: TGCGCCAGCAGCCAAGGGAGTACCTACGAGCAGTACTTC

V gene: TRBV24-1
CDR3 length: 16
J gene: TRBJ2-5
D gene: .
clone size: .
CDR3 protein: CATSDAQGTYQETQYF
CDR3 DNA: TGTGCCACCAGTGACGCACAGGGAACGTACCAAGAGACCCAGTACTTC

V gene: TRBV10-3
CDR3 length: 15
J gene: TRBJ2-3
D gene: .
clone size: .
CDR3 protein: CAISEEGNGADTQYF
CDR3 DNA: TGTGCCATCAGTGAGGAGGGGAACGGGGCAGATACGCAGTATTTT

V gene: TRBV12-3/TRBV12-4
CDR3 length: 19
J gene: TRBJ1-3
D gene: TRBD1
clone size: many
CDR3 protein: CASSSQRQGFLPVGNTIYF
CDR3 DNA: TGTGCCAGCAGTTCCCAGCGACAGGGATTCCTCCCTGTGGGCAACACCATATATTTT

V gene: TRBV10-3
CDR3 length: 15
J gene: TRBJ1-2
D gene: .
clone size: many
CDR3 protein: CAISEVGTYNYGYTF
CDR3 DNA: TGTGCCATCAGTGAGGTCGGAACCTATAACTATGGCTACACCTTC

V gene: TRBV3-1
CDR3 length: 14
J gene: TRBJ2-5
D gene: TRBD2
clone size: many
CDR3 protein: CASSPGGDQETQYF
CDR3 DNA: TGTGCCAGCAGCCCGGGAGGAGACCAAGAGACCCAGTACTTC

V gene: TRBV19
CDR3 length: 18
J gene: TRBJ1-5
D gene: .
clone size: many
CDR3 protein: CASSIEGRQAYSNQPQHF
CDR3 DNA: TGTGCCAGTAGTATTGAGGGGCGACAGGCCTATAGCAATCAGCCCCAGCATTTT

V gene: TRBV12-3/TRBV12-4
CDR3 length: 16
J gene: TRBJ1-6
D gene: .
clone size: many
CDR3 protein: CASSFSGSSYNSPLHF
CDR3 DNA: TGTGCCAGCAGTTTTTCGGGGAGCTCCTATAATTCACCCCTCCACTTT

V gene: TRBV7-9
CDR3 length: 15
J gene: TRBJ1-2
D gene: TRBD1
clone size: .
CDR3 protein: CASSDRDRGRDGYTF
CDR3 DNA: TGTGCCAGCAGCGACCGGGACAGGGGGCGTGATGGCTACACCTTC

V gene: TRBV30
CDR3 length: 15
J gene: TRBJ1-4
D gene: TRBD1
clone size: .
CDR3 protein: CAWGGQGAIGEKLFF
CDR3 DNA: TGTGCCTGGGGAGGACAGGGGGCTATCGGTGAAAAACTGTTTTTT

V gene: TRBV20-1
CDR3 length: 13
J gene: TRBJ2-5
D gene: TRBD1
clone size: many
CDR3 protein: CSARVQGDGTQYF
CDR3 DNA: TGCAGTGCTAGAGTACAGGGGGACGGGACCCAGTACTTC

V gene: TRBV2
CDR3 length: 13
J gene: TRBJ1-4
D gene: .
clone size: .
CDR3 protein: CASSNQGGEKLFF
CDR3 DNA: TGTGCCAGCAGTAATCAGGGTGGCGAAAAACTGTTTTTT

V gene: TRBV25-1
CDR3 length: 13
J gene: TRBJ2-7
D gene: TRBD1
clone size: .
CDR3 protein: CASHDRGFYEQYF
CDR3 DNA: TGTGCCAGCCACGACAGGGGATTCTACGAGCAGTACTTC

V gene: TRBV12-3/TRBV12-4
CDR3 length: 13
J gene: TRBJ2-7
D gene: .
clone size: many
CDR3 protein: CASSFLVSYEQYF
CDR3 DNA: TGTGCCAGCAGTTTCTTGGTCTCCTACGAGCAGTACTTC

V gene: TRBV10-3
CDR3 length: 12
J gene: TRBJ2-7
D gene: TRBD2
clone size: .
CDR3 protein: CAISEISGSQYF
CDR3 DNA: TGTGCCATCAGTGAAATTAGCGGGAGTCAGTACTTC

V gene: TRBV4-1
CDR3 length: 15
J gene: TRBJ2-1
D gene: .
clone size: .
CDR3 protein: CASSQDGNRYNEQFF
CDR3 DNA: TGCGCCAGCAGCCAAGACGGGAACCGCTACAATGAGCAGTTCTTC

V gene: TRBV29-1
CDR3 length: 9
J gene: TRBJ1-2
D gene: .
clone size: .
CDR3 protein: CSLDYGYTF
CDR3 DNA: TGCAGTTTGGACTATGGCTACACCTTC

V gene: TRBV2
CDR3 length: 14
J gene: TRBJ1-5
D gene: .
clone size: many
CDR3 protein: CASSSGDSYQPQHF
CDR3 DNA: TGTGCCAGCAGTTCAGGGGATAGTTATCAGCCCCAGCATTTT

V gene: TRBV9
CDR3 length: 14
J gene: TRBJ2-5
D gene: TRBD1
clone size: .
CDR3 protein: CASSRGDRGETQYF
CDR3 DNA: TGTGCCAGCAGCAGGGGGGACAGGGGGGAGACCCAGTACTTC

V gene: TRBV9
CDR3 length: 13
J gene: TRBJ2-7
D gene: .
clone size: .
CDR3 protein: CASSVVPGSEQYF
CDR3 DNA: TGTGCCAGCAGCGTAGTTCCAGGGAGCGAGCAGTACTTC

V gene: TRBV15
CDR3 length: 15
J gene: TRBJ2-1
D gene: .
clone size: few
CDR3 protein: CATSRESPTYNEQFF
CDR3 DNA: TGTGCCACCAGCAGAGAGTCCCCCACTTACAATGAGCAGTTCTTC

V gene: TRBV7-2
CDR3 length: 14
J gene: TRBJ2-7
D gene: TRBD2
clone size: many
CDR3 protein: CASSFREGTYEQYF
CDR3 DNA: TGTGCCAGCAGCTTCAGGGAGGGTACCTACGAGCAGTACTTC

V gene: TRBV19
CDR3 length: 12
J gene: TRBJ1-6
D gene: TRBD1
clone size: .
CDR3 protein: CASSQGGSPLHF
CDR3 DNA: TGTGCCAGTAGCCAGGGGGGATCACCCCTCCACTTT

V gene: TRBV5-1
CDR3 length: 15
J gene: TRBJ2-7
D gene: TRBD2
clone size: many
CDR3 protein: CASSSRTSGSYEQYF
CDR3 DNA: TGCGCCAGCAGCTCACGGACTAGCGGCTCCTACGAGCAGTACTTC

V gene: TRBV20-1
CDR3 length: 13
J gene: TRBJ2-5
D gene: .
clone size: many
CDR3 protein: CSAILTTQETQYF
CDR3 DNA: TGCAGTGCTATTTTAACTACACAAGAGACCCAGTACTTC

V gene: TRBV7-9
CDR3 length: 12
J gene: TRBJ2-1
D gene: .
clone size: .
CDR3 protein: CASSLQRDEQFF
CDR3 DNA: TGTGCCAGCAGCCTCCAGAGGGATGAGCAGTTCTTC

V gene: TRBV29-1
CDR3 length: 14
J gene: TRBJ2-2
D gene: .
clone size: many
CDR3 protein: CSVGGVANTGELFF
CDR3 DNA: TGCAGCGTTGGGGGGGTCGCGAACACCGGGGAGCTGTTTTTT

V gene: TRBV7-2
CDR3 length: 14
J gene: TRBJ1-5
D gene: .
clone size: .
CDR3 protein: CASSFQGQTGPQHF
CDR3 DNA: TGTGCCAGCAGCTTCCAGGGTCAGACCGGGCCTCAGCATTTT

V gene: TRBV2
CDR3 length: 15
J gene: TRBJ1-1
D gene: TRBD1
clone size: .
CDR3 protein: CASSEEQGAGTEAFF
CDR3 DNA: TGTGCCAGCAGTGAGGAACAGGGGGCTGGGACTGAAGCTTTCTTT

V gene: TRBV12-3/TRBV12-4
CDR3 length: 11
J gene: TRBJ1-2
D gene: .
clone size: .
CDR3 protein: CASSPRFGYTF
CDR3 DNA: TGTGCCAGCAGCCCGCGATTCGGCTACACCTTC

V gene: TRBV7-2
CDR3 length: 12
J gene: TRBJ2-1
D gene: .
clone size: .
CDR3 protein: CASSRVGNEQFF
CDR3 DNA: TGTGCCAGCAGCCGGGTCGGCAATGAGCAGTTCTTC

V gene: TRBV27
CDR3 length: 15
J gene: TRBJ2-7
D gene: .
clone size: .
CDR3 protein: CASYPIGGGSYEQYF
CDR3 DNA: TGTGCCAGCTACCCCATCGGAGGAGGTTCCTACGAGCAGTACTTC

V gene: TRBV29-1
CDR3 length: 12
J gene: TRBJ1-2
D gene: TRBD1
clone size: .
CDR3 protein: CSQGAQGYGYTF
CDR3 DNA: TGCAGCCAGGGGGCGCAAGGCTATGGCTACACCTTC

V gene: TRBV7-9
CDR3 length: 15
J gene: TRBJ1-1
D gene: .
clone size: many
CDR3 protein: CASSPPGLGNTEAFF
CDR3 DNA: TGTGCCAGCAGCCCTCCCGGGTTGGGAAACACTGAAGCTTTCTTT

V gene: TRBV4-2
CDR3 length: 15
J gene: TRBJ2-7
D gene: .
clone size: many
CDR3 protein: CASSQDRGVPYEQYF
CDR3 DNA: TGTGCCAGCAGCCAAGATCGCGGGGTCCCCTACGAGCAGTACTTC

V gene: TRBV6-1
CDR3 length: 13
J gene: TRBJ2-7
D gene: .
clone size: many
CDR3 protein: CASTQDHITSMYF
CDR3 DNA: TGTGCCAGCACCCAGGATCACATTACGAGCATGTACTTC

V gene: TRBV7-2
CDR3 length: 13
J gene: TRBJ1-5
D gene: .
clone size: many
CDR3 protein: CASSEDLGGPQHF
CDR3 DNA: TGTGCCAGCAGCGAGGACCTCGGGGGGCCCCAGCATTTT

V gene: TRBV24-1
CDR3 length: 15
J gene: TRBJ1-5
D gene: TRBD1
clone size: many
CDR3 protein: CATSDDGTGNQPQHF
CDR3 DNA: TGTGCCACCAGTGATGACGGGACAGGGAATCAGCCCCAGCATTTT